This TCR beta chain came from a study of cytomegalovirus exposure and HLA in healthy donors. The CDR3 sequence is 15 residues long. Germline CDR1 reads LGHNA; CDR2 reads YNFKEQ. Deletions cut 4 bases from V and 2 bases from J, with 12 bases between. The repertoire was sequenced with immunoSEQ multiplex PCR; TCRdb's copy has only in-frame clones and lacks some. The sample records 150,000 to 200,000 clones, 86% being singletons. The clonotype comes from a young man in good health and CMV-seropositive. Material for sequencing was PBMCs. This chain links TRBV4-2 with TRBJ1-3, with D tentatively TRBD1 (6 bases). The DNA of the CDR3 is TGTGCCAGCAGCCGGAACAGGGAAACTGGAAACACCATATATTTT. Amino acid sequence: CASSRNRETGNTIYF.